This T cell receptor beta chain was sequenced in a study of early T cells in non-severe SARS-CoV-2 infection. Turning to the study itself: The sequenced material was bulk RNA from unsorted whole blood, and its chains were unpaired.

Each cDNA molecule carried a unique molecular identifier. In TCRdb, the 5' RACE reads were re-called with MiXCR into one record per CDR3 protein. The data contain about 38,000 distinct CDR3 sequences, 3.5% to 5% of them seen just once; the ten biggest clones take up around 16%. Turning to this clonotype: Antigen: not known.

Study-level results: The VDJdb matching leaned toward anti-spike CD8 responses and overlooked private and CD4 specificities.

The length of the CDR3 is 14 residues. The germline CDR1 and CDR2 sequences are KGHSH and LQKENI. V lost 8 bases, J lost 2 bases, and 13 bases lay in between. The chain couples TRBV18 to TRBJ2-1; D is uncertain. This clonotype was sampled from an adult who was a healthcare worker with PCR-confirmed SARS-CoV-2 infection or an uninfected control (not recorded which). Sequencing used whole blood. The CDR3 is CASVGSNAYNEQFF. Here the CDR3 DNA reads TGTGCCAGCGTTGGGTCCAACGCCTACAATGAGCAGTTCTTC.